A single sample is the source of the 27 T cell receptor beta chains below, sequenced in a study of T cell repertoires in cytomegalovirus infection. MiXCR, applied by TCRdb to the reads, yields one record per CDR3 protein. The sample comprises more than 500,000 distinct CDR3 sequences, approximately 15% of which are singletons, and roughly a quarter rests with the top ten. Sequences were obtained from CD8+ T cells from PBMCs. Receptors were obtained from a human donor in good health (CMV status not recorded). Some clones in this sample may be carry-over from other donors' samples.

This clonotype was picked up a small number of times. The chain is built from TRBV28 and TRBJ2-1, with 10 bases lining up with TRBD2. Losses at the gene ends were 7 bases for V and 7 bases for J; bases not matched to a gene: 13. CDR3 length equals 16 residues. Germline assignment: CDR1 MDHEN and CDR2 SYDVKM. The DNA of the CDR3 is TGTGCCAGCACCAGTCGTCTAGCGGGAGCAGGAAATGAGCAGTTCTTC. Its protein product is CASTSRLAGAGNEQFF. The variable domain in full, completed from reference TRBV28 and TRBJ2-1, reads DVKVTQSSRYLVKRTGEKVFLECVQDMDHENMFWYRQDPGLGLRLIYFSYDVKMKEKGDIPEGYSVSREKKERFSLILESASTNQTSMYLCASTSRLAGAGNEQFFGPGTRLTVL.

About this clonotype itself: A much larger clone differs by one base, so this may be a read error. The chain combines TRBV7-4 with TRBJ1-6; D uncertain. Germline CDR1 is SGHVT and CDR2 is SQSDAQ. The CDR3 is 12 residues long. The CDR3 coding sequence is TGTGTCAGCAGCGAGGATTATTCACCCCTCCACTTT. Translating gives CVSSEDYSPLHF. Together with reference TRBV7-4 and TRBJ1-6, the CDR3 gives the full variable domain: GAGVSQSPRYKVAKRGRDVALRCDSISGHVTLYWYRQTLGQGSEVLTYSQSDAQRDKSGRPSGRFSAERPERSVSTLKIQRTEQGDSAVYLCVSSEDYSPLHFGNGTRLTVT.

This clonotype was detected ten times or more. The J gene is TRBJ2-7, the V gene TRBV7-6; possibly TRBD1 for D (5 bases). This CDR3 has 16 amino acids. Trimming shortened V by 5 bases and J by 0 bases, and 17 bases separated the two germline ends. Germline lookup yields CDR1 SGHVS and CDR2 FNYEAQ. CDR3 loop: CASSPSLRVISYEQYF. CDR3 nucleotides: TGTGCCAGCAGCCCAAGCCTCAGGGTGATCTCCTACGAGCAGTACTTC.

DNA of the CDR3: TGTGCCAGCAGCTGGGGCAGGGGTCTTGATCAGCCCCAGCATTTT. Its protein is CASSWGRGLDQPQHF. The rearrangement uses TRBV5-4 and TRBJ1-5; maybe TRBD1 (6 bases). With 3 bases removed from V and 5 bases from J, the gap between germline ends came to 15 bases. CDR1 and CDR2 (germline): SGHNT, YYREEE (reference sequence). The CDR3 consists of 15 residues.

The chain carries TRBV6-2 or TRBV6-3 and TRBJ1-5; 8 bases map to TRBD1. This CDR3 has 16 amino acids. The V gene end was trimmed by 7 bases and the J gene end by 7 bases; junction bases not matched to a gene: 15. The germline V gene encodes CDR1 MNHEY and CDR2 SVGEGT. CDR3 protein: CASNPSGQGGSQPQHF. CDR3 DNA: TGTGCCAGCAATCCATCTGGACAGGGAGGTTCCCAGCCCCAGCATTTT.

The chain's CDR3 is CASPRRELREQFF. CDR3 bases: TGTGCCAGCCCCCGGCGGGAGCTGCGTGAGCAGTTCTTC. The chain is built from TRBV19 and TRBJ2-1, with 7 bases aligning to TRBD2. Germline lookup yields CDR1 LNHDA and CDR2 SQIVND (reference sequence). CDR3 length: 13 amino acids. Trimming took 9 bases from V and 9 from J; bases not matched to a gene: 11.

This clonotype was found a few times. For the CDR3, the DNA is TGTGCCAGCAGCTTGAGGGAGGGCAATGAGCAGTTCTTC. Translating it yields CASSLREGNEQFF. V and J are TRBV5-8 and TRBJ2-1; 7 bases match TRBD2. Germline CDR1 and CDR2: SGHTS and YDEGEE. The CDR3 contains 13 residues. The ends lost 1 base at V and 6 bases at J; junction bases unmatched: 1.

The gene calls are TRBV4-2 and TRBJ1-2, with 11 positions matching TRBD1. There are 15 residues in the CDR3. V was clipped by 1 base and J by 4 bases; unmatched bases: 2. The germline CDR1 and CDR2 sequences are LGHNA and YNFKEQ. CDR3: CASSQGTGGGYGYTF. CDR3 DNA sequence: TGTGCCAGCAGCCAAGGGACAGGGGGCGGCTATGGCTACACCTTC.

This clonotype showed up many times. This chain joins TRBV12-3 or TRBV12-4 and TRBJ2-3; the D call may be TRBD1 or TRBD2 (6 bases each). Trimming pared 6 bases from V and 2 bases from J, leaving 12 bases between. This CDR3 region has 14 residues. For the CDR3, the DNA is TGTGCCAGCAGCCCGGGGGCCTTCACAGATACGCAGTATTTT. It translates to CASSPGAFTDTQYF.

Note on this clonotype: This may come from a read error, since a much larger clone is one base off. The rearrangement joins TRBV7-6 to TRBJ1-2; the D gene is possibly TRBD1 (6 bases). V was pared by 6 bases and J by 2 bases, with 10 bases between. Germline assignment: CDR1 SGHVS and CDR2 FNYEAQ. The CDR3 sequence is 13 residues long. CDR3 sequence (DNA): TGTGCCAGCAGGTCAGGGGAAAACTATGGCTACACCTTC. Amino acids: CASRSGENYGYTF.

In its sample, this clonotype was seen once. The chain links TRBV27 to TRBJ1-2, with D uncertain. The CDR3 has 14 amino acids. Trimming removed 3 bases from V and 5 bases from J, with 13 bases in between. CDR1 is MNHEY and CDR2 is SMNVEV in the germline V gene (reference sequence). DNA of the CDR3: TGTGCCAGCAGTTTCAAATCCCGCCAATATGGCTACACCTTC. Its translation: CASSFKSRQYGYTF.

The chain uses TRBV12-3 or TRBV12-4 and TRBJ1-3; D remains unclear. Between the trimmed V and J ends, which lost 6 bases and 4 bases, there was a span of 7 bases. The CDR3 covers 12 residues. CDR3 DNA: TGTGCCAGCAGAGCGGCGGGAAACACCATATATTTT. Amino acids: CASRAAGNTIYF.

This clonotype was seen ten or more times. The CDR3 nucleotides are TGTGCCAGCAGCTTAGGGGCGGGGGACCCACCATCCGGTGAGCAGTTCTTC. Encoded protein: CASSLGAGDPPSGEQFF. The V and J genes are TRBV7-6 and TRBJ2-1, with 7 bases fitting TRBD2. The V and J ends lost 1 base and 9 bases, in that order; junction bases with no gene match: 15. The CDR3 sequence is 17 residues long. CDR1 is SGHVS and CDR2 is FNYEAQ in the germline V gene.

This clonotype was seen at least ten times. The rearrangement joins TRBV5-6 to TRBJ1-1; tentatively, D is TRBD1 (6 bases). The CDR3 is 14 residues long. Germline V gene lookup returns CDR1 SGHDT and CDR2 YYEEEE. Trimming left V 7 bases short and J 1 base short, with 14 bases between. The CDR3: CASENQGWNTEAFF. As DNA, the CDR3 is TGTGCCAGCGAGAACCAGGGGTGGAACACTGAAGCTTTCTTT.

The CDR3 DNA sequence: TGTGCCAGCAGCTCGCCCCTGGGGAGCGGGAGAGGGGGGGCAGAAGATACGCAGTATTTT. Protein: CASSSPLGSGRGGAEDTQYF. The V and J genes are TRBV13 and TRBJ2-3, with TRBD2 matching 8 bases. CDR1 and CDR2 (germline): PRHDT, FYEKMQ (reference sequence). J was trimmed by 5 bases and V by 4 bases; bases with no gene match: 23. The CDR3 is 20 residues long.

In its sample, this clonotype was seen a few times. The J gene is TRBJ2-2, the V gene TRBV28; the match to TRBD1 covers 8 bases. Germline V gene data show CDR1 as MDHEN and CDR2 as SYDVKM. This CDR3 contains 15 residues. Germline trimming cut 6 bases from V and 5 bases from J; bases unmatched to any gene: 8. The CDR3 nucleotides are TGTGCCAGCAGGATACAGGGGGGCATGACCGGGGAGCTGTTTTTT. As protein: CASRIQGGMTGELFF.

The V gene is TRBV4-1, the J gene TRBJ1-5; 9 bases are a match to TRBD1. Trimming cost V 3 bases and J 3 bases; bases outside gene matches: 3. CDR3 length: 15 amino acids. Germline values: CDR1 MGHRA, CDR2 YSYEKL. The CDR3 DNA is TGCGCCAGCAGCCAGCGGACAGGGGACAATCAGCCCCAGCATTTT. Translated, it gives CASSQRTGDNQPQHF.

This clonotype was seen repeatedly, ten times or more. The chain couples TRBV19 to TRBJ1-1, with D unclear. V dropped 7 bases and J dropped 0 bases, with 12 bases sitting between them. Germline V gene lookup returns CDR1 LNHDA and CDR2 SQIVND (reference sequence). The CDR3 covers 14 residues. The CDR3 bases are TGTGCCAGTAAGAGAAGAGTCATGAACACTGAAGCTTTCTTT. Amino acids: CASKRRVMNTEAFF.

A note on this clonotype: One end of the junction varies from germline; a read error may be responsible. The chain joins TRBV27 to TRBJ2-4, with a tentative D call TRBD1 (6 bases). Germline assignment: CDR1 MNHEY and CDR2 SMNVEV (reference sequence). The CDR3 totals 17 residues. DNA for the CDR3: TGTGCCAGCAGTCCTCCCAGGGGCCGAAGGGCCAAAAACATTCAGAACTTC. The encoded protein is CASSPPRGRRAKNIQNF.

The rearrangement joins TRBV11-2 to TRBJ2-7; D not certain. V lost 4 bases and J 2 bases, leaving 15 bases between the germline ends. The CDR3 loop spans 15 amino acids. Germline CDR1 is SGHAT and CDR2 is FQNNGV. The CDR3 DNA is TGTGCCAGCAGCTCCTTCAGAGCAAACACCTACGAGCAGTACTTC. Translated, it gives CASSSFRANTYEQYF.

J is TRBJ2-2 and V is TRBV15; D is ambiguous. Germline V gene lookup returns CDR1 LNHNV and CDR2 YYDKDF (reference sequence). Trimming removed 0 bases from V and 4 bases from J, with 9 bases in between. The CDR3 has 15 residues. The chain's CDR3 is CATSRDPQSTGELFF. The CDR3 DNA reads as TGTGCCACCAGCAGAGATCCACAGTCCACCGGGGAGCTGTTTTTT.

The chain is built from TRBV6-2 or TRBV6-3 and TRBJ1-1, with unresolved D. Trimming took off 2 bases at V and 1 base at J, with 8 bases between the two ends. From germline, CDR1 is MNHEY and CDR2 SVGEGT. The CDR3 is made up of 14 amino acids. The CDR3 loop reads CASSYPNKNTEAFF. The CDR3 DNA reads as TGTGCCAGCAGTTACCCCAACAAGAACACTGAAGCTTTCTTT.

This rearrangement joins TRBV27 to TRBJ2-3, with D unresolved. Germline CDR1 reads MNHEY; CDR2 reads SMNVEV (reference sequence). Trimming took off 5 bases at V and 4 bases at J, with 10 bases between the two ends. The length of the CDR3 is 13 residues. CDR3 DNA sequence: TGTGCCAGCAGTATAGGAGCTCCAGATACGCAGTATTTT. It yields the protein CASSIGAPDTQYF.

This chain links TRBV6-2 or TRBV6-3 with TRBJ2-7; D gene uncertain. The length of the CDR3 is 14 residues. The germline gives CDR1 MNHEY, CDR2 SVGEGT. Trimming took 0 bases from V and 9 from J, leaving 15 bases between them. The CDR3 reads CASSYSNPVSVQYF. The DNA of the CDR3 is TGTGCCAGCAGTTACTCGAACCCAGTTTCCGTGCAGTACTTC.

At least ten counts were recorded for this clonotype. DNA for the CDR3: TGTGCCAGCAGTGAAGCCGGGTGGGTAGTAGCGGCCCTTGAGCAGTTCTTC. Protein sequence: CASSEAGWVVAALEQFF. The chain employs TRBV6-1 and TRBJ2-1, with D perhaps matching TRBD2 (6 bases). This CDR3 has 17 residues. Deletions cut 0 bases from V and 9 bases from J, with 21 bases between. Germline lookup yields CDR1 MNHNS and CDR2 SASEGT.

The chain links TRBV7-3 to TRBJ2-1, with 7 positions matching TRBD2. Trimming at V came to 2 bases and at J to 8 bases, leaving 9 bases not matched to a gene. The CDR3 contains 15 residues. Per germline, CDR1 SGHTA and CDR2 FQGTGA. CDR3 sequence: CASSLYGGSRDEQFF. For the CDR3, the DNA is TGTGCCAGCAGCTTATATGGCGGGAGTAGGGATGAGCAGTTCTTC. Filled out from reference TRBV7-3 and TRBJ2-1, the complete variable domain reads GAGVSQTPSNKVTEKGKYVELRCDPISGHTALYWYRQSLGQGPEFLIYFQGTGAADDSGLPNDRFFAVRPEGSVSTLKIQRTERGDSAVYLCASSLYGGSRDEQFFGPGTRLTVL.

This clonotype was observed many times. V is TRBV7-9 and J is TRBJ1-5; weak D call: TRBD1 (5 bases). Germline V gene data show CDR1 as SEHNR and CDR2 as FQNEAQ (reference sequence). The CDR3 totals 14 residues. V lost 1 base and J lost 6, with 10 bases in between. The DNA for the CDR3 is TGTGCCAGCAGCTTAGGAAGAGGGGTTCAGCCCCAGCATTTT. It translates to CASSLGRGVQPQHF.